This T cell receptor (beta chain) was profiled in a study of T cell responses to AZD1222 COVID-19 vaccine. General study findings and limits: Across the whole spike, CD4 TCRs peaked at regions 160-218 and 743-854. Donors were largely white British and mainly female; clonal diversity was possibly underestimated. Spike-specific TCR breadth and depth both grew after two AZD1222 doses.

Data came from immunoSEQ multiplex PCR; TCRdb stores just in-frame clones and leaves some out. The sample yields around 140,000 clones, 93% seen once. As to this clone: The antigen remains undetermined.

This receptor was taken from an adult in good health. The source material was peripheral blood, sampled on day 0 of AZD1222 vaccination.

CDR3 nucleotides: TGTGCCAGCAGCTTAGACGTGGGTAATAATTCACCCCTCCACTTT. It translates to CASSLDVGNNSPLHF. V and J are TRBV7-8 and TRBJ1-6; D gene unclear. Between the trimmed V and J ends, which lost 1 base and 5 bases, there was a span of 9 bases. Germline V lookup: CDR1 SGHVS, CDR2 FQNEAQ. The CDR3 has 15 residues.